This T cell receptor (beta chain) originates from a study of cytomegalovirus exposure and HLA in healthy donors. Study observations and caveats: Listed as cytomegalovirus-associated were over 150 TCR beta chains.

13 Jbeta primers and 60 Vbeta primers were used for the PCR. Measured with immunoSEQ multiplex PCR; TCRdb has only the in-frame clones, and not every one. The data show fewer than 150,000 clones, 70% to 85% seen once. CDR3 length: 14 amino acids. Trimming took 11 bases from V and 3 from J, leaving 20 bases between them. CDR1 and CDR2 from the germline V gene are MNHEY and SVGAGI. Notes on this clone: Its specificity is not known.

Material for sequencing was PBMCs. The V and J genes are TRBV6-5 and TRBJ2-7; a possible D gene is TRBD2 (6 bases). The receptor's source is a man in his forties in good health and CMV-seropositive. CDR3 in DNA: TGTGCCGTAGGAGGGACTCTCCCGGTCTACGAGCAGTACTTC. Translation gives CAVGGTLPVYEQYF.